Listed below are T cell receptor beta chains from one sample, sequenced in a study of T-cell memory formation after mild COVID-19. One entry per CDR3 protein, called by TCRdb with MiXCR from the 5' RACE reads. The sample lists about 360,000 distinct CDR3 sequences; around an eighth were seen once. The material sequenced was PBMCs or a T cell subset sorted from them (not recorded which). The receptors were sampled from a young man who had mild COVID-19 (a few samples of this study predate the infection). Cell type and time point are not known. Both conserved end residues are part of each CDR3. Fields, in order: V gene, D gene, J gene, clone size, CDR3 protein, CDR3 DNA. The D gene is left open where the match is weak. Only some rows state a clone size, as once, few, many or a class for expanded clones.

V: TRBV20-1; D: TRBD2; J: TRBJ2-5; size: -; CDR3: CSARSRLAEPTQYF; DNA: TGCAGTGCTAGGAGTAGGCTAGCGGAGCCGACCCAGTACTTC
V: TRBV6-6; D: -; J: TRBJ2-2; size: -; CDR3: CASSYSSGSTGELFF; DNA: TGTGCCAGCAGTTACTCCAGCGGGTCCACCGGGGAGCTGTTTTTT
V: TRBV6-1; D: -; J: TRBJ2-7; size: -; CDR3: CASEGNHYEQYF; DNA: TGTGCCAGCGAGGGCAACCACTACGAGCAGTACTTC
V: TRBV4-3; D: TRBD1; J: TRBJ2-3; size: -; CDR3: CAQRQGSQKDTQYF; DNA: TGCGCCCAAAGACAGGGAAGTCAGAAAGATACGCAGTATTTT
V: TRBV29-1; D: TRBD1; J: TRBJ2-3; size: few; CDR3: CSVARQGVTDTQYF; DNA: TGCAGCGTTGCCCGACAGGGGGTCACAGATACGCAGTATTTT
V: TRBV5-6; D: -; J: TRBJ2-7; size: -; CDR3: CASSLVGTIQYEQYF; DNA: TGTGCCAGCAGCTTGGTTGGGACGATACAGTACGAGCAGTACTTC
V: TRBV6-5; D: -; J: TRBJ2-2; size: many; CDR3: CASSYGGENTGELFF; DNA: TGTGCCAGCAGTTATGGCGGGGAGAACACCGGGGAGCTGTTTTTT
V: TRBV6-2/TRBV6-3; D: TRBD1; J: TRBJ1-1; size: few; CDR3: CASSRGQGGTEAFF; DNA: TGTGCCAGCAGCCGTGGACAGGGAGGGACTGAAGCTTTCTTT
V: TRBV19; D: -; J: TRBJ1-5; size: -; CDR3: CASTPYRLRGVNQPQHF; DNA: TGTGCCAGTACCCCATACAGACTGCGCGGAGTCAATCAGCCCCAGCATTTT
V: TRBV7-3; D: TRBD1; J: TRBJ1-1; size: few; CDR3: CASSLWAGGGHTEAFF; DNA: TGTGCCAGCAGCTTATGGGCAGGGGGAGGACACACTGAAGCTTTCTTT
V: TRBV12-3/TRBV12-4; D: -; J: TRBJ2-2; size: -; CDR3: CASSLGAGRNTGELFF; DNA: TGTGCCAGCAGTTTGGGGGCCGGGAGGAACACCGGGGAGCTGTTTTTT
V: TRBV29-1; D: TRBD1; J: TRBJ2-7; size: -; CDR3: CSGALGQGPYEQYF; DNA: TGCAGCGGAGCATTAGGACAGGGACCCTACGAGCAGTACTTC
V: TRBV24-1; D: -; J: TRBJ2-3; size: few; CDR3: CATSESTASRSTDTQYF; DNA: TGTGCCACCAGTGAATCGACTGCCTCGAGAAGCACAGATACGCAGTATTTT
V: TRBV12-5; D: TRBD2; J: TRBJ2-3; size: many; CDR3: CASGPRLAGSTDTQYF; DNA: TGTGCTAGTGGTCCGCGACTAGCGGGGAGCACAGATACGCAGTATTTT
V: TRBV7-9; D: -; J: TRBJ1-2; size: many; CDR3: CASNLNYDRTGYTF; DNA: TGTGCCAGCAACCTGAACTATGACAGAACTGGCTACACCTTC
V: TRBV25-1; D: -; J: TRBJ2-3; size: few; CDR3: CASSELDGEEVPGTQYF; DNA: TGTGCCAGCAGTGAACTGGACGGGGAGGAGGTCCCAGGTACGCAGTATTTT
V: TRBV29-1; D: TRBD1; J: TRBJ2-3; size: few; CDR3: CSVAVLTGGQDTQYF; DNA: TGCAGCGTTGCCGTTCTGACAGGGGGCCAAGATACGCAGTATTTT
V: TRBV19; D: TRBD1; J: TRBJ1-1; size: -; CDR3: CASSADRDTEAFF; DNA: TGTGCCAGTAGTGCGGACAGGGACACTGAAGCTTTCTTT
V: TRBV7-9; D: -; J: TRBJ2-7; size: -; CDR3: CASSFLGFGYEQYF; DNA: TGTGCCAGCAGCTTCCTGGGGTTCGGGTACGAGCAGTACTTC
V: TRBV2; D: TRBD1; J: TRBJ2-1; size: -; CDR3: CASRSGQGAWNEQFF; DNA: TGTGCCAGCAGGAGTGGGCAGGGGGCTTGGAATGAGCAGTTCTTC
V: TRBV7-7; D: -; J: TRBJ2-5; size: few; CDR3: CASSPGQLRDQETQYF; DNA: TGTGCCAGCAGCCCAGGACAGCTTAGAGACCAAGAGACCCAGTACTTC
V: TRBV29-1; D: -; J: TRBJ1-1; size: -; CDR3: CSSLGFPLGVDTEAFF; DNA: TGCAGCTCATTAGGGTTCCCTTTGGGGGTGGACACTGAAGCTTTCTTT
V: TRBV4-1; D: -; J: TRBJ2-3; size: few; CDR3: CASSQNTGSTDTQYF; DNA: TGCGCCAGCAGCCAGAATACAGGGAGTACAGATACGCAGTATTTT
V: TRBV23-1; D: TRBD1; J: TRBJ2-6; size: -; CDR3: CASSQSRDRFFGANVLTF; DNA: TGCGCCAGCAGTCAATCCCGGGACAGGTTCTTTGGGGCCAACGTCCTGACTTTC
V: TRBV11-2; D: -; J: TRBJ2-1; size: -; CDR3: CASSLVRMGAVNEQFF; DNA: TGTGCCAGCAGCTTAGTTCGTATGGGAGCGGTAAATGAGCAGTTCTTC
V: TRBV24-1; D: TRBD1; J: TRBJ2-5; size: -; CDR3: CATSDSTGTAHTF; DNA: TGTGCCACCAGTGATTCCACGGGGACAGCTCACACCTTC
V: TRBV7-6; D: -; J: TRBJ1-4; size: few; CDR3: CASSLGSPLRTNEKLFF; DNA: TGTGCCAGCAGCTTAGGCAGTCCCCTTCGAACTAATGAAAAACTGTTTTTT
V: TRBV29-1; D: -; J: TRBJ2-2; size: -; CDR3: CSVEVARAGELFF; DNA: TGCAGCGTTGAAGTAGCGAGGGCCGGGGAGCTGTTTTTT
V: TRBV6-6; D: -; J: TRBJ2-1; size: few; CDR3: CASSSRLAISSYNEQFF; DNA: TGTGCCAGCAGTTCCCGGCTAGCCATCAGCTCCTACAATGAGCAGTTCTTC
V: TRBV18; D: -; J: TRBJ2-3; size: -; CDR3: CASSPLPRGLGTDTQYF; DNA: TGTGCCAGCTCACCACTCCCTAGGGGCCTAGGCACAGATACGCAGTATTTT
V: TRBV6-5; D: TRBD1; J: TRBJ2-2; size: -; CDR3: CASSWTGTGTGELFF; DNA: TGTGCCAGCAGTTGGACCGGGACAGGCACCGGGGAGCTGTTTTTT
V: TRBV29-1; D: TRBD1; J: TRBJ2-7; size: -; CDR3: CSAVPVDRRATYEQYF; DNA: TGCAGCGCCGTCCCAGTGGACAGGCGCGCGACCTACGAGCAGTACTTC
V: TRBV7-2; D: -; J: TRBJ1-1; size: -; CDR3: CASSLWGGDTEAFF; DNA: TGTGCCAGCAGCCTATGGGGTGGTGACACTGAAGCTTTCTTT
V: TRBV7-9; D: -; J: TRBJ1-1; size: few; CDR3: CASGLLLGMGHTEAFF; DNA: TGTGCCAGCGGCCTCTTACTAGGGATGGGGCACACTGAAGCTTTCTTT
V: TRBV20-1; D: -; J: TRBJ1-6; size: -; CDR3: CSAPRTAYNSPLHF; DNA: TGCAGTGCTCCCCGGACAGCCTATAATTCACCCCTCCACTTT
V: TRBV29-1; D: TRBD1; J: TRBJ1-1; size: -; CDR3: CSVTTGTNTEAFF; DNA: TGCAGCGTTACGACAGGGACGAACACTGAAGCTTTCTTT
V: TRBV20-1; D: -; J: TRBJ1-4; size: few; CDR3: CSARLTVYNEKLFF; DNA: TGCAGTGCTAGACTTACGGTCTATAATGAAAAACTGTTTTTT
V: TRBV5-1; D: -; J: TRBJ2-2; size: -; CDR3: CASSLQGGYTGELFF; DNA: TGCGCCAGCAGCTTGCAGGGCGGATACACCGGGGAGCTGTTTTTT
V: TRBV20-1; D: -; J: TRBJ1-3; size: -; CDR3: CSARDASTGGNTIYF; DNA: TGCAGTGCTAGAGACGCGTCGACAGGCGGAAACACCATATATTTT
V: TRBV7-9; D: -; J: TRBJ1-4; size: few; CDR3: CASSSNGRDNEKLFF; DNA: TGTGCCAGCAGCTCCAACGGACGGGATAATGAAAAACTGTTTTTT
V: TRBV7-2; D: -; J: TRBJ1-6; size: -; CDR3: CASSLGSGGGSPLHF; DNA: TGTGCCAGCAGCTTAGGGTCGGGGGGTGGTTCACCCCTCCACTTT
V: TRBV7-3; D: TRBD2; J: TRBJ2-3; size: few; CDR3: CASSPGLAAVTDTQYF; DNA: TGTGCCAGCAGCCCCGGACTAGCGGCGGTCACAGATACGCAGTATTTT
V: TRBV18; D: TRBD1; J: TRBJ2-5; size: few; CDR3: CASSPGQGPETQYF; DNA: TGTGCCAGCTCACCGGGACAGGGGCCAGAGACCCAGTACTTC
V: TRBV5-1; D: TRBD1; J: TRBJ2-2; size: few; CDR3: CASSSNRGTTGELFF; DNA: TGCGCCAGCAGCTCGAACAGGGGGACCACCGGGGAGCTGTTTTTT
V: TRBV28; D: TRBD1; J: TRBJ1-2; size: -; CDR3: CASSSGQGFHGYTF; DNA: TGTGCCAGCAGTTCGGGACAGGGTTTTCATGGCTACACCTTC
V: TRBV6-5; D: -; J: TRBJ1-5; size: few; CDR3: CASSRTEYSNQPQHF; DNA: TGTGCCAGCAGCCGGACCGAATATAGCAATCAGCCCCAGCATTTT
V: TRBV10-2; D: -; J: TRBJ1-2; size: -; CDR3: CASSEGPGENYGYTF; DNA: TGCGCCAGCAGTGAAGGGCCGGGGGAGAACTATGGCTACACCTTC
V: TRBV2; D: -; J: TRBJ2-3; size: -; CDR3: CATKEGPRVLHTQYF; DNA: TGTGCCACCAAGGAGGGCCCCAGGGTTCTCCATACGCAGTATTTT